This TCR beta chain is drawn from a study of blood T cells in healthy people across ages. Study results and limitations: A strong correlation was seen between TCR beta diversity and naive T cell percentage. Higher diversity and more naive CD4+ cells were features of long-lived donors, compared to aged donors.

This clonotype was detected a few times. Its antigen is undetermined. One end of the junction is discordant with germline, which a read error may explain. A J-beta primer mix and a sample-barcoded 5' primer were used in a second PCR of roughly 6 to 11 cycles. TCRdb itself ran the 5' RACE reads through MiXCR, one entry per CDR3 protein. This table holds 1.5 million to 2 million distinct CDR3 sequences, approximately 28% found once. Caucasian individuals from Russia who were healthy and aged roughly 6 to 100 acted as donors. Researchers report isolating at least 6.5 million PBMCs per sample. The specimen was blood. The source is a woman aged 30 to 39 in good health.

This CDR3 is CAGSLSPGANVLTF. CDR3 DNA sequence: TGCGCCGGCAGCTTGTCACCGGGGGCCAACGTCCTGACTTTC. This rearrangement joins TRBV5-1 to TRBJ2-6; D remains ambiguous. Germline CDR1 and CDR2: SGHRS and YFSETQ. This CDR3 has 14 residues.